This T cell receptor beta chain was found in a study of response to subunit inactivated influenza vaccine. The V and J ends lost 4 bases and 3 bases respectively, with 22 bases between them. This CDR3 has 17 amino acids. Per the germline V gene, CDR1 is SNHLY and CDR2 is FYNNEI. On this clonotype: The antigen is undetermined.

The study's findings and limits: The authors suggested that few new T cells are recruited per seasonal influenza vaccination.

TCRdb independently ran MiXCR on the RT-PCR reads; one entry per CDR3 protein. Here the sample spans fewer than 700,000 distinct CDR3 sequences, roughly 13% being singletons. This TCR came from a man aged 50 or older who received an inactivated influenza vaccine. The rearrangement joins TRBV2 to TRBJ2-7; a possible D gene is TRBD1 (6 bases). Sequences were derived from PBMCs from blood, sampled around seven weeks after vaccination. This CDR3 is CASSVGGPGHHLYEQYF. In nucleotides, the CDR3 is TGTGCCAGCAGTGTAGGGGGACCGGGACACCATCTCTACGAGCAGTACTTC. Full variable domain (outside the CDR3, taken from reference TRBV2 and TRBJ2-7): EPEVTQTPSHQVTQMGQEVILRCVPISNHLYFYWYRQILGQKVEFLVSFYNNEISEKSEIFDDQFSVERPDGSNFTLKIRSTKLEDSAMYFCASSVGGPGHHLYEQYFGPGTRLTVT.